Listed below are T cell receptor beta chains from one sample, sequenced in a study of response to subunit inactivated influenza vaccine. TCRdb recomputed calls from the RT-PCR reads with MiXCR, one row per CDR3 protein. Seen here are hundreds of thousands of distinct CDR3 sequences, 18% observed once, and the top ten hold approximately 10%. The specimen was PBMCs from blood, collected roughly 5 days after vaccination. These receptors originate from a man in his fifties who received an inactivated influenza vaccine. Each CDR3 is given with its conserved first and last residue. A D gene is named only where the DNA matches it firmly. A clone size is listed for some rows: how often the clone was seen (once, few, many), or a class if it is expanded.

size	V	D	J	CDR3	DNA
.	TRBV10-3	TRBD1	TRBJ2-5	CAISLGQGNGETQYF	TGTGCCATCAGTTTGGGACAGGGCAACGGAGAGACCCAGTACTTC
few	TRBV10-3	.	TRBJ2-3	CAISEARTTGQKDTQYF	TGTGCCATCAGTGAGGCACGGACAACCGGTCAAAAAGATACGCAGTATTTT
.	TRBV12-3/TRBV12-4	TRBD1	TRBJ2-4	CASSIQGAKNIQYF	TGTGCCAGCAGCATACAGGGGGCCAAAAACATTCAGTACTTC
.	TRBV5-4	.	TRBJ2-3	CASSPRPVQTDTQYF	TGTGCCAGCAGCCCGAGACCGGTTCAAACAGATACGCAGTATTTT
few	TRBV4-2	.	TRBJ1-6	CASSQEKFSPPLHF	TGTGCCAGCAGCCAAGAGAAGTTTAGCCCACCCCTCCACTTT
.	TRBV12-3/TRBV12-4	.	TRBJ1-6	CASSSSPGAVDSPLHF	TGTGCCAGCAGCTCATCCCCGGGGGCGGTTGATTCACCCCTCCACTTT
many	TRBV7-8	.	TRBJ2-1	CASSLAGLGQSSYNEQFF	TGTGCCAGCAGCTTAGCGGGTCTCGGACAGAGCTCCTACAATGAGCAGTTCTTC
many	TRBV7-2	TRBD1	TRBJ2-7	CASSLAGTGRNEQYF	TGTGCCAGCAGCTTAGCTGGGACAGGGAGGAACGAGCAGTACTTC
many	TRBV12-3/TRBV12-4	.	TRBJ2-2	CASSLAWGTGELFF	TGTGCCAGCAGCTTGGCCTGGGGCACCGGGGAGCTGTTTTTT
.	TRBV29-1	TRBD1	TRBJ2-2	CSVFLYRGLRADSNTGELFF	TGCAGCGTTTTCCTCTACAGGGGATTGAGAGCGGACTCTAACACCGGGGAGCTGTTTTTT
.	TRBV4-2	.	TRBJ2-3	CASSPLGTTDTDTQYF	TGTGCCAGCAGCCCACTAGGGACAACAGACACAGATACGCAGTATTTT
.	TRBV20-1	.	TRBJ2-7	CSASTRDEQYF	TGCAGTGCTAGCACTAGGGACGAGCAGTACTTC
many	TRBV28	TRBD2	TRBJ2-3	CASTRLLAGGTDTQYF	TGTGCCAGCACCCGCCTACTTGCGGGGGGAACAGATACGCAGTATTTT
.	TRBV6-1	.	TRBJ2-1	CASRSGTTGYNEQFF	TGTGCCAGCAGGTCCGGGACAACGGGGTACAATGAGCAGTTCTTC
many	TRBV6-5	.	TRBJ2-5	CASSYSSVRETQYF	TGTGCCAGCAGTTACTCTAGCGTTCGGGAGACCCAGTACTTC
.	TRBV20-1	.	TRBJ2-7	CSASSFEQYF	TGCAGTGCTAGTAGCTTCGAGCAGTACTTC